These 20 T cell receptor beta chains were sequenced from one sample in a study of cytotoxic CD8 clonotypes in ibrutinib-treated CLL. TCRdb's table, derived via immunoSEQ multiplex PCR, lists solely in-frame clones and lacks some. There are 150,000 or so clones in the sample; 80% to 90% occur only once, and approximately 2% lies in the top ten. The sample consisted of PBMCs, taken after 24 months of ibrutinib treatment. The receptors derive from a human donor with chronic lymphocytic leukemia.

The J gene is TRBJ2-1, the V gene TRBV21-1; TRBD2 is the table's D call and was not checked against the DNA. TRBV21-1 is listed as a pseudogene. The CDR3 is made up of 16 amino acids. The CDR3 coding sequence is TGTGCCAGCAGCAAAGCTACTAACGAGGGATACAATGAGCAGTTCTTC. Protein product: CASSKATNEGYNEQFF.

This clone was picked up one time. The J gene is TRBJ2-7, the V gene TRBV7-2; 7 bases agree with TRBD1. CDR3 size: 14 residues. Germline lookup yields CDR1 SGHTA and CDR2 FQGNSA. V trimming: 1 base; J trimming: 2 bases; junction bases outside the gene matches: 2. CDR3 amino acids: CASSLGGQTYEQYF. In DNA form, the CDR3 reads TGTGCCAGCAGCTTAGGGGGACAGACCTACGAGCAGTACTTC.

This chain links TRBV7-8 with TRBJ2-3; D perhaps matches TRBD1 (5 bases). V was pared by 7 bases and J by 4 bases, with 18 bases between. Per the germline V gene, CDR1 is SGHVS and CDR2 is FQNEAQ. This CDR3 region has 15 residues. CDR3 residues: CASTPREGAPDTQYF. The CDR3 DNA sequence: TGTGCCAGCACCCCCAGGGAAGGGGCCCCAGATACGCAGTATTTT.

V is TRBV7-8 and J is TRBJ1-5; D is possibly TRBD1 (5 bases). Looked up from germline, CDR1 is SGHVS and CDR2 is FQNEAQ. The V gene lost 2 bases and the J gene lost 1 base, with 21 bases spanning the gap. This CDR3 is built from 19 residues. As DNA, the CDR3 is TGTGCCAGCAGCTTATCATCCGGGACCGATCCATGGAGCAATCAGCCCCAGCATTTT. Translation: CASSLSSGTDPWSNQPQHF.

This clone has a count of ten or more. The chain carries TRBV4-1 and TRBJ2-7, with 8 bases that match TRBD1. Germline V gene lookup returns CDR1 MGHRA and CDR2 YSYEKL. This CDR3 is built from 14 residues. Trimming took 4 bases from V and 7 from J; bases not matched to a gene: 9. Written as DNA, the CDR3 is TGCGCCAGCAGCCGGGTCAGGGGGCCGGGGGAGCAGTACTTC. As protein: CASSRVRGPGEQYF.

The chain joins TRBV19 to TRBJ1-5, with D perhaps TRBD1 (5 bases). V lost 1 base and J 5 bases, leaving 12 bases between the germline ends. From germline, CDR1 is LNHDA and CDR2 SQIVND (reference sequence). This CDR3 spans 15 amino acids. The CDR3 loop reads CASSIGGRSHQPQHF. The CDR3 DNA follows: TGTGCCAGTAGTATAGGGGGCCGCAGTCATCAGCCCCAGCATTTT.

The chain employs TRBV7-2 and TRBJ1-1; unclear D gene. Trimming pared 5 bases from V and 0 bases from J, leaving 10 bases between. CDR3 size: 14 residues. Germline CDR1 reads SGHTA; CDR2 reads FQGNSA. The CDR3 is CASSLGRMNTEAFF. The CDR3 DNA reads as TGTGCCAGCAGCCTCGGACGGATGAACACTGAAGCTTTCTTT.

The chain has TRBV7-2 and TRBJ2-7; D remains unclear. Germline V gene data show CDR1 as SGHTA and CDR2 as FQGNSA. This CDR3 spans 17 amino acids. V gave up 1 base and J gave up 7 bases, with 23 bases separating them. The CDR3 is CASSLDPQTGLGREQYF. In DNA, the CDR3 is TGTGCCAGCAGCTTAGACCCTCAGACGGGCCTTGGAAGGGAGCAGTACTTC.

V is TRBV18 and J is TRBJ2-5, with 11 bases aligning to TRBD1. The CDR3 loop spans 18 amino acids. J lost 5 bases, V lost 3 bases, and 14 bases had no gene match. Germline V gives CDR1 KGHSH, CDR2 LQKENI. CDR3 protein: CASSPIGQGALVEETQYF. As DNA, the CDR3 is TGTGCCAGCTCACCGATTGGACAGGGGGCGTTGGTAGAGGAGACCCAGTACTTC.

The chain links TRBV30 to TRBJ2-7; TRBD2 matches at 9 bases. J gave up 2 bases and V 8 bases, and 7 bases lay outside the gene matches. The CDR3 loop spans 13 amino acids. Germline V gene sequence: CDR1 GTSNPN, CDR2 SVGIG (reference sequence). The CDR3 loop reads CAGARGGTYEQYF. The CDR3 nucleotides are TGTGCCGGCGCGCGGGGGGGTACCTACGAGCAGTACTTC.

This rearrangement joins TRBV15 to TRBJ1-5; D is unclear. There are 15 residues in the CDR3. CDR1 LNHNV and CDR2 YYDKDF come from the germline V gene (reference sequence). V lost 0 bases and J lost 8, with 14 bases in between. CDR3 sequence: CATSREGREVKPQHF. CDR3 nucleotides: TGTGCCACCAGCAGAGAGGGTAGGGAGGTTAAGCCCCAGCATTTT. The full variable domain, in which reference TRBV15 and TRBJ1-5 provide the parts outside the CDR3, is DAMVIQNPRYQVTQFGKPVTLSCSQTLNHNVMYWYQQKSSQAPKLLFHYYDKDFNNEADTPDNFQSRRPNTSFCFLDIRSPGLGDTAMYLCATSREGREVKPQHFGDGTRLSIL.

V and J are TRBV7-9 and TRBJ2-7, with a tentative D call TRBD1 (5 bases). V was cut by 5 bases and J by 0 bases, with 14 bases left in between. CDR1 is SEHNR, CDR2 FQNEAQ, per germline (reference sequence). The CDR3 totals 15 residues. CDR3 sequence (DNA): TGTGCCAGCAGCCCCAAACTCAGGGTCTCCTACGAGCAGTACTTC. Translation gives CASSPKLRVSYEQYF.

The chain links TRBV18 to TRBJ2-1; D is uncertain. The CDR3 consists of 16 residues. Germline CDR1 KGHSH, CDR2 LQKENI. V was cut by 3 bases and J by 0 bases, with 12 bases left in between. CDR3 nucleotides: TGTGCCAGCTCACCTGAGATACTCAGCTCCTACAATGAGCAGTTCTTC. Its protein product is CASSPEILSSYNEQFF. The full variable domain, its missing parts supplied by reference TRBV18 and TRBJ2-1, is NAGVMQNPRHLVRRRGQEARLRCSPMKGHSHVYWYRQLPEEGLKFMVYLQKENIIDESGMPKERFSAEFPKEGPSILRIQQVVRGDSAAYFCASSPEILSSYNEQFFGPGTRLTVL.

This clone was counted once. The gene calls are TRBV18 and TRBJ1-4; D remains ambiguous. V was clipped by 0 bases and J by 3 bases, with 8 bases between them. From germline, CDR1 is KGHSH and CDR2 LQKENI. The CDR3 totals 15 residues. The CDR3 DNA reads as TGTGCCAGCTCACCACCGTCGAGATCTAATGAAAAACTGTTTTTT. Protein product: CASSPPSRSNEKLFF. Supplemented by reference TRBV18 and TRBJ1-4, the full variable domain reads NAGVMQNPRHLVRRRGQEARLRCSPMKGHSHVYWYRQLPEEGLKFMVYLQKENIIDESGMPKERFSAEFPKEGPSILRIQQVVRGDSAAYFCASSPPSRSNEKLFFGSGTQLSVL.

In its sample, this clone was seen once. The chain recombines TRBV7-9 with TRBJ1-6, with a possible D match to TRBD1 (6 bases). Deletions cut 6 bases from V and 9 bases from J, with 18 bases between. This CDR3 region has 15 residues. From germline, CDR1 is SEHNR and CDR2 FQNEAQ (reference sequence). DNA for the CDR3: TGTGCCAGCAGACGTACAGGGTCAGAAGGTTCACCCCTCCACTTT. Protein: CASRRTGSEGSPLHF.

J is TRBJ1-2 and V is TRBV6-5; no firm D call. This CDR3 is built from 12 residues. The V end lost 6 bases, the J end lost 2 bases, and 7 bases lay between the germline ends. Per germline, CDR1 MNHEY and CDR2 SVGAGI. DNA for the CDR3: TGTGCCAGCAGGGGATCCAACTATGGCTACACCTTC. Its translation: CASRGSNYGYTF.

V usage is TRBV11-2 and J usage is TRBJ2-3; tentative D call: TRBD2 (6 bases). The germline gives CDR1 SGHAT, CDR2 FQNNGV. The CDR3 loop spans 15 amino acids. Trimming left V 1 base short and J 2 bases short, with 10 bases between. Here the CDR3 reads CASSLAGRYTDTQYF. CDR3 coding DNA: TGTGCCAGCAGCTTAGCAGGGAGGTACACAGATACGCAGTATTTT.

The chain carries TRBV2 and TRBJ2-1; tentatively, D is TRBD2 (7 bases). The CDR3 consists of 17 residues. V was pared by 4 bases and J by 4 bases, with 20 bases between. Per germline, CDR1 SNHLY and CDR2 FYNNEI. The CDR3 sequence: CASSASTTGGGYNEQFF. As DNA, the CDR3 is TGTGCCAGCAGTGCTAGTACGACAGGCGGGGGATACAATGAGCAGTTCTTC.

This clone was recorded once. In DNA form, the CDR3 reads TGTGCCAGCAGCCGGGACAGGGTTCAACAAGAGACCCAGTACTTC. Protein product: CASSRDRVQQETQYF. This sequence joins TRBV6-1 and TRBJ2-5; 9 bases map to TRBD1. V shed 6 bases, J shed 2 bases, and the junction held 7 bases outside the gene matches. Germline CDR1 MNHNS, CDR2 SASEGT. The CDR3 spans 15 residues.

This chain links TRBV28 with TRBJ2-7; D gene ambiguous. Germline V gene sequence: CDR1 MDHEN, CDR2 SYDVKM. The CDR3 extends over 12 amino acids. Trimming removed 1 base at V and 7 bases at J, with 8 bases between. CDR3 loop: CASSLLSQEQYF. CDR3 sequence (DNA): TGTGCCAGCAGTTTATTGTCGCAGGAGCAGTACTTC.